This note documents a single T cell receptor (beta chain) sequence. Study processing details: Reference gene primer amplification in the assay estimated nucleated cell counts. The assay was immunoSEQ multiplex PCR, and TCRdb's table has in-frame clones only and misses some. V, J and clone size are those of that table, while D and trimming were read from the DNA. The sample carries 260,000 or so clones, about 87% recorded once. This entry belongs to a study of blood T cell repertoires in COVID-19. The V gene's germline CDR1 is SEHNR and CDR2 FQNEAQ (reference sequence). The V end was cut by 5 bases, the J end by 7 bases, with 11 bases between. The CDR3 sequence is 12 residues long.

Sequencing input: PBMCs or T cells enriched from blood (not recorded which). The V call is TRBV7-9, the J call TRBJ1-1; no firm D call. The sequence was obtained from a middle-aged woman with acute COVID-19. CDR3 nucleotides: TGTGCCAGCAGCCCCGGTGAAAGTGAAGCTTTCTTT. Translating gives CASSPGESEAFF.